This entry features one TCR beta chain sequence. Its antigen target is currently unknown. Per-nucleotide qualities are absent, and no much larger clonotype sits a single base away. This record belongs to a study of blood T cell repertoires in COVID-19 (dated by TCRdb to 2020 to 2022). For the study in its entirety: The collaborator samples originated in the United States, Italy and Spain and spanned the acute and convalescent phases of COVID-19. The material from the prospective study consisted of cDNA or gDNA derived from T cells, B-cell-depleted T cells, or PBMCs. Subjects who had been exposed to COVID-19, were actively infected with it, or had recovered from it provided the deeply sampled blood TCRbeta repertoires that made up the dataset. The repertoires were released in a freely available public database intended as a resource for research on the immune response to SARS-CoV-2. Samples were obtained from the ongoing ImmuneRACE study (first 160 participants) and from about 1,300 subjects provided by 6 global collaborators. Nearly every sample came with metadata listing a de-identified subject ID, COVID-19 status, age in years and sex. Where HLA class I and class II types were available, the types were taken from metadata supplied by the sample provider, not from assay-based typing. What the authors observed across the whole study: Clinical and demographic metadata were provided uncurated, with the amount varying by source and participant.

The immunoSEQ Assay, a bias-controlled multiplex PCR, was used to amplify TCRbeta CDR3 regions from genomic DNA. On the authors' methods: The number of nucleated cells in each sample was estimated from the amplification of reference gene primers within the assay. To quantify the absolute abundance of each unique TCRbeta CDR3 rearrangement, sequence reads were collapsed and filtered. For each sample, productive Simpson clonality was calculated as the square root of Simpson's diversity index over productive rearrangements. Imported from immuneACCESS, the table was reduced by TCRdb to in-frame sequences with V and J called. These copies leave out some clones; in studies compared against another copy, an unresolved V gene accounts for under half, and the cause of the remainder is not known. D and trimming come from the DNA, and the V and J calls and clone size come from that table. The table for this sample lists about 180,000 clones; around 86% of them were counted only once. The ten largest clones represent more than 7.5% of the sample.

In the prospective study, participants were roughly 18 to 95 years old, resided in about two dozen geographic areas of the United States, and were enrolled through a virtual design. In the prospective study, cohorts were assigned on the basis of participant-reported clinical history obtained from a screening survey and a study questionnaire. Recovered participants in ImmuneRACE Cohort 3 were defined as having two consecutive negative NP/OP PCR tests, clearance from a healthcare professional, or resolution of symptoms. Each participant in the prospective study had whole blood, serum and a nasopharyngeal or oropharyngeal swab collected by mobile phlebotomists. Additional blood draws and questionnaires over an approximately 2-month period could optionally be provided by prospective study participants. Before DNA extraction, blood samples from the prospective study were shipped at room temperature or frozen.

Ends trimmed: V by 2 bases, J by 5 bases; bases unmatched to a gene: 1. CDR1 and CDR2 are read off the germline V gene as SGDLS and YYNGEE. From the cysteine through the phenylalanine, the CDR3 covers 14 amino acids. The sequence is cut down to CDR3 DNA, 42 bases in frame from base 1. The sequence derives from a woman in her twenties or thirties who had recovered from COVID-19. Material: PBMCs or T cells enriched from blood (not recorded which). The chain was built from TRBV9 and TRBJ2-1; TRBD2 lines up with 10 middle nucleotides. The CDR3 region: CASSVGTSDNEQFF. The sequenced DNA: TGTGCCAGCAGCGTCGGGACTAGCGACAATGAGCAGTTCTTC.